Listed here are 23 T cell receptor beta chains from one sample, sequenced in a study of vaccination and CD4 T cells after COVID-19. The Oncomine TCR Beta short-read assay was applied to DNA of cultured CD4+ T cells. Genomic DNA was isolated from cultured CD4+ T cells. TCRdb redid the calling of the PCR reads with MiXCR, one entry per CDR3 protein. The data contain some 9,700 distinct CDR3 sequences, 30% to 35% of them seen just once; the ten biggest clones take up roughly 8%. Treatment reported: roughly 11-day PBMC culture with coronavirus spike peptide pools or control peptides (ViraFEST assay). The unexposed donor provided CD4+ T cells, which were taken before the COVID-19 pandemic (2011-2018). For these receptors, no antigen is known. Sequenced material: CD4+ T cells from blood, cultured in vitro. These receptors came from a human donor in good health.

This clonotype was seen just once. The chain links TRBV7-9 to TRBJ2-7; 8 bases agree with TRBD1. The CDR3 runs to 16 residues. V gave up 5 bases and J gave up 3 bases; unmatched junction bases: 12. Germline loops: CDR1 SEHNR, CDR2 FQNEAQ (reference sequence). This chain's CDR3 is CASSPGPGTGNYEQYF. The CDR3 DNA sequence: TGTGCCAGCAGCCCAGGCCCCGGGACAGGAAACTACGAGCAGTACTTC.

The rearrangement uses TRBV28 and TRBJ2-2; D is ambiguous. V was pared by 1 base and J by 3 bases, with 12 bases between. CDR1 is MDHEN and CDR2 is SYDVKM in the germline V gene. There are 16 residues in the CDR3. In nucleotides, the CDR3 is TGTGCCAGCAGTTTATACAGAAGCGCCGACACCGGGGAGCTGTTTTTT. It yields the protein CASSLYRSADTGELFF.

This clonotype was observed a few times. CDR3 nucleotides: TGCGCCAGCAGCCAAGGTGCAGCGTTCACCGGGGAGCTGTTTTTT. Amino acids: CASSQGAAFTGELFF. The V gene is TRBV4-3, the J gene TRBJ2-2; D unresolved. The CDR3 has 15 amino acids. The germline CDR1 and CDR2 sequences are LGHNA and YSLEER. V lost 1 base to trimming and J lost 4 bases, with 10 bases between them.

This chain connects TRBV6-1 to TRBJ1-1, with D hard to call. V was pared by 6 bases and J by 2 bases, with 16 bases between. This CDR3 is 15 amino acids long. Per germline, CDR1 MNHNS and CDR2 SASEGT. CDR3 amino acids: CASSPSGFANTEAFF. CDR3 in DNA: TGTGCCAGCAGCCCTTCGGGGTTTGCAAACACTGAAGCTTTCTTT.

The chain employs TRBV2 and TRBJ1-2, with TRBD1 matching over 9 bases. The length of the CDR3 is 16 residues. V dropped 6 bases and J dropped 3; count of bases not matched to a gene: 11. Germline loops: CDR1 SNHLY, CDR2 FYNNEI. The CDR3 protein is CASRPTKQGADYGYTF. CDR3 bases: TGTGCCAGCAGGCCAACTAAACAGGGGGCGGACTATGGCTACACCTTC.

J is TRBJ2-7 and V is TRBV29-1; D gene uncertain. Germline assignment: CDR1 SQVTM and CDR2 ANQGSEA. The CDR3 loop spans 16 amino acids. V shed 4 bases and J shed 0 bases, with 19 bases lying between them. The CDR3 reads CSVVPASLPDSYEQYF. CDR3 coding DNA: TGCAGCGTTGTTCCTGCTTCTCTTCCCGACTCCTACGAGCAGTACTTC.

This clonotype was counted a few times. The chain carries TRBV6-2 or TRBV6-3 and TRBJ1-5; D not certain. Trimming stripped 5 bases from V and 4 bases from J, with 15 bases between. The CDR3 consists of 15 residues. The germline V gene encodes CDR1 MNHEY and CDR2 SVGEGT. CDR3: CASSPAAHPNQPQHF. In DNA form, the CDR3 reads TGTGCCAGCAGTCCCGCCGCGCATCCTAATCAGCCCCAGCATTTT.

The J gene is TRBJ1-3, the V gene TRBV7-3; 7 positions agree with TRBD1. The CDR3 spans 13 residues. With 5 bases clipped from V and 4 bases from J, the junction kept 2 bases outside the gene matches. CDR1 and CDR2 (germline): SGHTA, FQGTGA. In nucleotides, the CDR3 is TGTGCCAGCAGCACAGGGGCCGGAAACACCATATATTTT. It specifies CASSTGAGNTIYF.

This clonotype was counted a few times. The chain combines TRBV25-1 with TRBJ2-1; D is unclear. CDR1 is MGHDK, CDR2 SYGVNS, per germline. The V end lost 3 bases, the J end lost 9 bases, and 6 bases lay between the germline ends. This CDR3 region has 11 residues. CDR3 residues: CASSDLIEQFF. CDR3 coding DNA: TGTGCCAGCAGTGACTTAATTGAGCAGTTCTTC.

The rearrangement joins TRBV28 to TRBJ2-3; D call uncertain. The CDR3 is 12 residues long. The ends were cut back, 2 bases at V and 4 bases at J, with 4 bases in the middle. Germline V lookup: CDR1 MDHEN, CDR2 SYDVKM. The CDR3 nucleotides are TGTGCCAGCAGTTTACTGGCAGATACGCAGTATTTT. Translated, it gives CASSLLADTQYF.

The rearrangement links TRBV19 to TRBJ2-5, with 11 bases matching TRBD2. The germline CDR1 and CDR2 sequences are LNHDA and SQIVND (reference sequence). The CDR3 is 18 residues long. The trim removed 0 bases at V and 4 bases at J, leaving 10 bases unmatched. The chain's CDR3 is CASSIEPLAGVRGETQYF. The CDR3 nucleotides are TGTGCCAGTAGTATAGAACCACTAGCGGGAGTGAGGGGAGAGACCCAGTACTTC. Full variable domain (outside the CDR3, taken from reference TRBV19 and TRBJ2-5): DGGITQSPKYLFRKEGQNVTLSCEQNLNHDAMYWYRQDPGQGLRLIYYSQIVNDFQKGDIAEGYSVSREKKESFPLTVTSAQKNPTAFYLCASSIEPLAGVRGETQYFGPGTRLLVL.

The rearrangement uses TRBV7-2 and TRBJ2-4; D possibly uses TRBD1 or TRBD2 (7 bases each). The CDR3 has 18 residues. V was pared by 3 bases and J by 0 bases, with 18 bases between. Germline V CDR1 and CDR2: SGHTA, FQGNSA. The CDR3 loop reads CASSFPRGGNLAKNIQYF. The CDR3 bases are TGTGCCAGCAGCTTCCCCAGGGGGGGCAACTTAGCCAAAAACATTCAGTACTTC.

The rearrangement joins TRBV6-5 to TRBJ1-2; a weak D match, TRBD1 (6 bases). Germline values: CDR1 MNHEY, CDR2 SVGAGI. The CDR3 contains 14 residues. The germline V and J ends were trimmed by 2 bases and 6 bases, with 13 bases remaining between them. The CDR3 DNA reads TGTGCCAGCAGTTACGTCTCAGGGGCTGATGGCTACACCTTC. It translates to CASSYVSGADGYTF.

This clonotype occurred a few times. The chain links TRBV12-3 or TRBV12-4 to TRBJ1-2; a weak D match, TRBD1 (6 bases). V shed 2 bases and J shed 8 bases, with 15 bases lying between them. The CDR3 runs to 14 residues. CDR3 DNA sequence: TGTGCCAGCAGTTTAAAGTTGGCGGGGGGCGGCTACACCTTC. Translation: CASSLKLAGGGYTF.

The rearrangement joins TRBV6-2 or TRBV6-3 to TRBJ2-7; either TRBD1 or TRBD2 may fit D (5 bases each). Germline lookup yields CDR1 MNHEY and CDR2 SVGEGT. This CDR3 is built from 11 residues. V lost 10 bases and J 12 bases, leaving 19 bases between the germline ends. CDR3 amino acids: CATGTMSVPYF. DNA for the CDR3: TGTGCCACCGGGACGATGAGCGTGCCGTACTTC.

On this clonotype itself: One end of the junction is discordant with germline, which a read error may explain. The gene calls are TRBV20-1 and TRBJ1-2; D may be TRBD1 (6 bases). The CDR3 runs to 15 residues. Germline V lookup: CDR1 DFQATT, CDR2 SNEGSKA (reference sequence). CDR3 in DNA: TGCAGTGCTCGGGAGGGGGTCAGGGGTTTGGATGGCCACACCTTC. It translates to CSAREGVRGLDGHTF.

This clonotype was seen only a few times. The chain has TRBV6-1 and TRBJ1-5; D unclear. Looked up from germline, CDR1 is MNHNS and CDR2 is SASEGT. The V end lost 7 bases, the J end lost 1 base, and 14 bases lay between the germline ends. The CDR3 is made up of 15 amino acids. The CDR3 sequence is CASKELGRSNQPQHF. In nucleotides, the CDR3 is TGTGCCAGCAAGGAACTGGGGAGGAGCAATCAGCCCCAGCATTTT.

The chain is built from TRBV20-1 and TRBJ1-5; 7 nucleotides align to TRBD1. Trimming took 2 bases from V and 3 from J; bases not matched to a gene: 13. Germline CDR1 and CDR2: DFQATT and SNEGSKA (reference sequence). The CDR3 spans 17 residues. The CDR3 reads CSARPGGGIANNQPQHF. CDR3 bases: TGCAGTGCTAGACCAGGGGGGGGGATAGCTAACAATCAGCCCCAGCATTTT.

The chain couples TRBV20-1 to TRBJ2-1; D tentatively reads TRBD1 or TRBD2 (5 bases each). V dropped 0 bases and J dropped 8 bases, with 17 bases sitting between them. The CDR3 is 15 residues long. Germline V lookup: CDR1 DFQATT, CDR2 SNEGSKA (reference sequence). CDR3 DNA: TGCAGTGCTAGAGAAGGTGGGGGTGCCAAGGATGAGCAGTTCTTC. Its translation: CSAREGGGAKDEQFF.

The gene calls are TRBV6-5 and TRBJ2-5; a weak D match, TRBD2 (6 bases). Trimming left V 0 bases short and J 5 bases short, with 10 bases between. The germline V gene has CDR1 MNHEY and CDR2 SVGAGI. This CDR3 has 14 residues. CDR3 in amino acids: CASSYSREEETQYF. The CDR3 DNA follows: TGTGCCAGCAGTTACTCGAGGGAGGAGGAGACCCAGTACTTC.

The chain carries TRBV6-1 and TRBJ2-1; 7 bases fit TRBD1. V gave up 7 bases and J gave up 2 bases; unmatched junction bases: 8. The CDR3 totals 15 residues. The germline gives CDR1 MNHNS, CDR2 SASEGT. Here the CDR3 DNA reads TGTGCCAGCATAGAAGGGACAGACCCCTACAATGAGCAGTTCTTC. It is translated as CASIEGTDPYNEQFF.

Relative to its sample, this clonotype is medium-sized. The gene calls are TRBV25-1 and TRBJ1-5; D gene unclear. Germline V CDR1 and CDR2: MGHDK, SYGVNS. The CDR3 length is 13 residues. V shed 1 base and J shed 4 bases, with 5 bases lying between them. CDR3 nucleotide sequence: TGTGCCAGCAGTGAATCGGGAAATCAGCCCCAGCATTTT. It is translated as CASSESGNQPQHF.

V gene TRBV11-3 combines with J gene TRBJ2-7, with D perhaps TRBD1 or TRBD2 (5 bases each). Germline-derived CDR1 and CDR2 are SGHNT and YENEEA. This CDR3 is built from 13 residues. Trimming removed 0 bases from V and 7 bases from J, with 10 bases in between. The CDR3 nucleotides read TGTGCCAGCAGCTTAGAGGCAGGGAGAGAGCAGTACTTC. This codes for CASSLEAGREQYF.